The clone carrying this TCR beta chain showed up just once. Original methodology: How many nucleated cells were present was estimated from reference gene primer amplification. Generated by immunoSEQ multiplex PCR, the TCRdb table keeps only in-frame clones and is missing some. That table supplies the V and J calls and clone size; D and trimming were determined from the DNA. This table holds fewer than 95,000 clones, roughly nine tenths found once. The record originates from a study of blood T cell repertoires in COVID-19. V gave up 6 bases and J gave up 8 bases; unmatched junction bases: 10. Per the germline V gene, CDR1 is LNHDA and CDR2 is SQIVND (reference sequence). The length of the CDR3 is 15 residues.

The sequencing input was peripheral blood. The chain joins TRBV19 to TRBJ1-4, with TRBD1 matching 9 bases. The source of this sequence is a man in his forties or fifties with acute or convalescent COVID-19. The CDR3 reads CASSYPGQGGEKLFF. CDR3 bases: TGTGCCAGTAGCTATCCGGGACAGGGTGGAGAAAAACTGTTTTTT.